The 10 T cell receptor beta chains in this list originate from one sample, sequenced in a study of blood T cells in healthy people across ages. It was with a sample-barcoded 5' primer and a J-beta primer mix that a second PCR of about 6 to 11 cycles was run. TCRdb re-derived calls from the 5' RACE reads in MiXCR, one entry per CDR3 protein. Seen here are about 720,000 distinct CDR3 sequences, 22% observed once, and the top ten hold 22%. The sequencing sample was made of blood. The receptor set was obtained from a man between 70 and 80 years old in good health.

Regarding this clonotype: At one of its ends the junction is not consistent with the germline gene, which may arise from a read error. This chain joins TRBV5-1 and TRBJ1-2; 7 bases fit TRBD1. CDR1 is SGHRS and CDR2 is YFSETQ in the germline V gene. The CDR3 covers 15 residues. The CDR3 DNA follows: TGCGCCAGCAGCTTGTCGACAGGGACTAACTATGGCCACACCTTC. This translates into CASSLSTGTNYGHTF.

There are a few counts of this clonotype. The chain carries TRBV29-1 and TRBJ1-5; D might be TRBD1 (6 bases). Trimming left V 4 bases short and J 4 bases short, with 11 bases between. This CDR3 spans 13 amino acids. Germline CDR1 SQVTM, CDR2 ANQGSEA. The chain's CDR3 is CSVVQGGNQPQHF. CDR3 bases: TGCAGCGTTGTACAGGGCGGGAATCAGCCCCAGCATTTT.

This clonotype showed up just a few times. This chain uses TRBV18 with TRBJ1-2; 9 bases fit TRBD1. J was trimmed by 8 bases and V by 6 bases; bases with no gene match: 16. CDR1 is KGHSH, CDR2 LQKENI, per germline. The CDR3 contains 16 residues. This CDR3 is CASSPRTPGQGIGYTF. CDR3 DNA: TGTGCCAGCTCTCCGAGGACACCGGGACAGGGAATCGGCTACACCTTC.

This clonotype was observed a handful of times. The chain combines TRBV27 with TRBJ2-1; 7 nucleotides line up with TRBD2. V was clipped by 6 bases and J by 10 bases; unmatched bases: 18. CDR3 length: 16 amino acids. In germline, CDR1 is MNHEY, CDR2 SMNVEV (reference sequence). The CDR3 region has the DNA TGTGCCAGCAGCACCCGTACGACTTGGCGGGGGATCGAGCAGTTCTTC. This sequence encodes CASSTRTTWRGIEQFF.

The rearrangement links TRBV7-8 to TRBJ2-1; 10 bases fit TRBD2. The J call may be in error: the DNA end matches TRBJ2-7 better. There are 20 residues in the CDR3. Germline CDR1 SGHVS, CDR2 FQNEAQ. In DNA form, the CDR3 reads TGTGCCAGCAGCTTAGATTATCTAGCGGGGGCCGACTTTAGGTCCTACGAGCAGTACTTC. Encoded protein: CASSLDYLAGADFRSYEQYF.

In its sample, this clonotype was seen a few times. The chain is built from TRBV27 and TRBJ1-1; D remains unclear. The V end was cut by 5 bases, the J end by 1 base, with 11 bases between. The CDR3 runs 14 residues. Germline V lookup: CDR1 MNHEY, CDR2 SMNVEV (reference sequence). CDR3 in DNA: TGTGCCAGCAGTCCTTTGTTGCAGAACACTGAAGCTTTCTTT. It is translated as CASSPLLQNTEAFF.

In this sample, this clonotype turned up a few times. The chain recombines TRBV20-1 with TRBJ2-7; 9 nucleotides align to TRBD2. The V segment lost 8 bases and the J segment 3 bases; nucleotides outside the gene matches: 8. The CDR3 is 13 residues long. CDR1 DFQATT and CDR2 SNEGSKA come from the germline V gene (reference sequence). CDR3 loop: CSSQRGVYYEQYF. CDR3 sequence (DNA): TGCAGTTCCCAGCGGGGGGTCTACTACGAGCAGTACTTC.

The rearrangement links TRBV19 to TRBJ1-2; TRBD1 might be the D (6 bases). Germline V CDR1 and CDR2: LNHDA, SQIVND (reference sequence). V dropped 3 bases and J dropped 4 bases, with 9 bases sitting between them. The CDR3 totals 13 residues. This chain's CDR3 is CASSMGGIYGYTF. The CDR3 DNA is TGTGCCAGTAGTATGGGGGGCATCTATGGCTACACCTTC. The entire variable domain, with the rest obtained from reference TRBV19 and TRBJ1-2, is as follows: DGGITQSPKYLFRKEGQNVTLSCEQNLNHDAMYWYRQDPGQGLRLIYYSQIVNDFQKGDIAEGYSVSREKKESFPLTVTSAQKNPTAFYLCASSMGGIYGYTFGSGTRLTVV.

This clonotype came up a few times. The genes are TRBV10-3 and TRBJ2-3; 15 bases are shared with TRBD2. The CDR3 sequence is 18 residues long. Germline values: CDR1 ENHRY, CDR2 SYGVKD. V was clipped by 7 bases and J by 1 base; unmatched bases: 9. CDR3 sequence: CAINRGLAGGRGTDTQYF. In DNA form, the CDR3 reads TGTGCCATCAACCGAGGACTAGCGGGGGGGCGTGGCACAGATACGCAGTATTTT.

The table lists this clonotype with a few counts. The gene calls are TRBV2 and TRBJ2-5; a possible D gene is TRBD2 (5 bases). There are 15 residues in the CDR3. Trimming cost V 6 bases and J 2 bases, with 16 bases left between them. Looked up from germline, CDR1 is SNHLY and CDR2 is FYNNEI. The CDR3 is CASSARGLGQETQYF. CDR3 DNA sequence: TGTGCCAGCAGCGCCCGTGGACTGGGGCAAGAGACCCAGTACTTC. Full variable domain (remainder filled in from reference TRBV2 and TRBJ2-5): EPEVTQTPSHQVTQMGQEVILRCVPISNHLYFYWYRQILGQKVEFLVSFYNNEISEKSEIFDDQFSVERPDGSNFTLKIRSTKLEDSAMYFCASSARGLGQETQYFGPGTRLLVL.